Listed below are T cell receptor beta chains from one sample, sequenced in a study of blood T cell repertoires in COVID-19. Measured with immunoSEQ multiplex PCR; TCRdb has only the in-frame clones, and not every one. The repertoire holds some 180,000 clones, 83% seen once, with about 2.1% in the top ten. The sequenced material came from peripheral blood. The source of these receptors is a woman aged 80 or over with acute or convalescent COVID-19. The CDR3 runs from the conserved cysteine through the conserved F or W. A D gene is named only where the DNA matches it firmly. Rows give clone size only sometimes, using once, few, many, or a class for an expanded clone.

TRBJ1-2	-	-	TRBV6-6	TGTGCCAGCAGTTACGAGGCCAGGGGCTATGGCTACACCTTC	CASSYEARGYGYTF
TRBJ1-4	TRBD1	-	TRBV5-1	TGCGCCAGCAGCTCCACCGGGACAGGAGATGAAAAACTGTTTTTT	CASSSTGTGDEKLFF
TRBJ2-2	TRBD2	once	TRBV5-6	TGTGCCAGCAGCTTGGTAACTAGCGGCCGTCCTACCGGGGAGCTGTTTTTT	CASSLVTSGRPTGELFF
TRBJ2-5	-	-	TRBV18	TGTGCCAGCTCACCAACTGAGACCCAGTACTTC	CASSPTETQYF
TRBJ2-7	TRBD1	once	TRBV4-3	TGCGCCAGCAGCCAGGTAGCCGGGACAGGGGGTATCGAGCAGTACTTC	CASSQVAGTGGIEQYF
TRBJ1-1	TRBD1	-	TRBV2	TGTGCCAGCAGGAGACAGGGGGGCACTGAAGCTTTCTTT	CASRRQGGTEAFF
TRBJ1-5	-	-	TRBV7-8	TGTGCCAGCAGCGAAAGCTACAGGAGTACCCAGCATTTT	CASSESYRSTQHF
TRBJ2-3	TRBD2	-	TRBV9	TGTGCCAGCAGCGTGGCAGCGGGAGGGCCAGCAGATACGCAGTATTTT	CASSVAAGGPADTQYF
TRBJ2-2	-	-	TRBV5-4	TGTGCCAGCAGCCTTGCAGGGGCGGGGGTCCCCGGGGAGCTGTTTTTT	CASSLAGAGVPGELFF
TRBJ2-3	TRBD1	-	TRBV11-2	TGTGCCAGCAGCAACCGGGACAGCACTAGCACAGATACGCAGTATTTT	CASSNRDSTSTDTQYF
TRBJ2-5	TRBD1	once	TRBV9	TGTGCCAGCAGCGTAGTCGACAGGGGGCAGACCCAGTACTTC	CASSVVDRGQTQYF
TRBJ1-1	-	-	TRBV21-1	TGTGCCAGCCATAGGGGTGTCTTTTGTGAAGCTTTCTTT	CASHRGVFCEAFF
TRBJ1-2	-	-	TRBV7-2	TGTGCCAGCAGCTTAATGGACTCCATTAATGGCTACACCTTC	CASSLMDSINGYTF
TRBJ2-6	-	once	TRBV5-1	TGCGCCAGCAGCTTGCTGGCTTCTGGGGCCAACGTCCTGACTTTC	CASSLLASGANVLTF
TRBJ2-3	TRBD2	-	TRBV29-1	TGCAGCGTCGGGGGGGTGGGCACAGATACGCAGTATTTT	CSVGGVGTDTQYF
TRBJ2-3	-	-	TRBV15	TGTGCCACCAGCAGAGAGGGGCAGGCTTCAGATACGCAGTATTTT	CATSREGQASDTQYF
TRBJ2-5	TRBD2	-	TRBV7-2	TGTGCCAGCAGCTTAATCGTCGTCCGGGGGGGGCAAGAGACCCAGTACTTC	CASSLIVVRGGQETQYF
TRBJ1-2	-	once	TRBV20-1	TGCAGTGCTAGTCTATCGTCAGGGACTATTAACTATGGCTACACCTTC	CSASLSSGTINYGYTF
TRBJ1-5	-	-	TRBV5-6	TGTGCCAGCAGCTTGGGCGGGGTACCTCAGCCCCAGCATTTT	CASSLGGVPQPQHF
TRBJ1-2	TRBD1	-	TRBV5-3	TGTGCCAGAAGACAGGGGGGCAGACTTCAAACCGGCGGCTACACCTTC	CARRQGGRLQTGGYTF
TRBJ1-2	TRBD1	once	TRBV7-6	TGTGCCAGCAGCCTAGCAGGGGGCCCAGGGAGAGATGGCTACACCTTC	CASSLAGGPGRDGYTF
TRBJ2-2	-	-	TRBV7-2	TGTGCCAGCAGGCGATCCCGGGGGGCCTCAATCGGGGAGCTGTTTTTT	CASRRSRGASIGELFF
TRBJ1-5	TRBD1	-	TRBV24-1	TGTGCCACCAGTGATGCCGGGACAGGGGGCAATCAGCCCCAGCATTTT	CATSDAGTGGNQPQHF
TRBJ2-7	-	-	TRBV10-1	TGCGCCAGCAGTGATTACTTGGAGGGGGCGTTCAACGAGCAGTACTTC	CASSDYLEGAFNEQYF
TRBJ2-1	TRBD1	-	TRBV19	TGTGCCAGTAGTATTCTGACAGGGACACGAAACAATGAGCAGTTCTTC	CASSILTGTRNNEQFF
TRBJ2-3	-	once	TRBV10-1	TGCGCCAGCCACGTTTCTTCACCGAGGTCGAGCGACACAGATACGCAGTATTTT	CASHVSSPRSSDTDTQYF
TRBJ2-7	-	-	TRBV19	TGTGCCAGTAGCCCCCGGGGGGCCCATGCCGAGCAGTACTTC	CASSPRGAHAEQYF
TRBJ2-1	TRBD1	-	TRBV3-1/TRBV3-2	TGTGCCAGCAGCCACCCAGGACAGGGTGGGCATGAGCAGTTCTTC	CASSHPGQGGHEQFF